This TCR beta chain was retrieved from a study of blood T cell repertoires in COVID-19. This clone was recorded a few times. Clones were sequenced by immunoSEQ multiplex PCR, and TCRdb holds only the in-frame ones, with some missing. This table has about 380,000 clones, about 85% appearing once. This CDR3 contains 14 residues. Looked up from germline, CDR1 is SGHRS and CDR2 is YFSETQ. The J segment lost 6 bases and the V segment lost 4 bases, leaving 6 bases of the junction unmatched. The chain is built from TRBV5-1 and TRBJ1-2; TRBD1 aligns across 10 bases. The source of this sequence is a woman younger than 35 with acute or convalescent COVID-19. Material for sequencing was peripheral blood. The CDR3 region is CASSLDRGENGYTF. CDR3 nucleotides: TGCGCCAGCAGCCTGGACAGGGGGGAGAATGGCTACACCTTC.